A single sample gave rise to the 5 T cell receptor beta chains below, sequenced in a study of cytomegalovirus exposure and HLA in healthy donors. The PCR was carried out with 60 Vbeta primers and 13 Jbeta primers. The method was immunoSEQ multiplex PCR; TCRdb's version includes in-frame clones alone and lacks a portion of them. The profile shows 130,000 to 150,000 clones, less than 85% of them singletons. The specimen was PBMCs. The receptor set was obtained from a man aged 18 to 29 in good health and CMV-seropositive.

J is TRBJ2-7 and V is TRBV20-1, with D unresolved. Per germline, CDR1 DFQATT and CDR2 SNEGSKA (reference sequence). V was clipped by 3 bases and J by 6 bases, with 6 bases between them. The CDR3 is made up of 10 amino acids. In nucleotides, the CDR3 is TGCAGTGCTAGTTCCCGCGAGCAGTACTTC. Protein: CSASSREQYF.

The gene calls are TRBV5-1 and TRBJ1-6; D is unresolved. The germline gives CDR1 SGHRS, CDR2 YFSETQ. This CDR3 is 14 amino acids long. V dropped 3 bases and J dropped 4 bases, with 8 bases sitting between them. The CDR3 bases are TGCGCCAGCAGCTCGGGATTATATAATTCACCCCTCCACTTT. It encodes CASSSGLYNSPLHF.

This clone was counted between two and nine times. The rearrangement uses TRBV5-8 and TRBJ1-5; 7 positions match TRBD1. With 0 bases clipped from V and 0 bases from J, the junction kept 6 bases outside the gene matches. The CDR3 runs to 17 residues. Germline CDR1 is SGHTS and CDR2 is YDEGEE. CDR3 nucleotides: TGTGCCAGCAGCTTGGAGGCAGGGGGATATAGCAATCAGCCCCAGCATTTT. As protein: CASSLEAGGYSNQPQHF.

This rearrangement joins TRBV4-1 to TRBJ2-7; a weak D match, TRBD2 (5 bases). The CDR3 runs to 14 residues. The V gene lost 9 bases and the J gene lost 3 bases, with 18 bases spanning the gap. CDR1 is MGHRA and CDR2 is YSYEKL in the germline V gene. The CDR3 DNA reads TGCGCCAGTGCCCAGCCCCCGGACTTCTACGAGCAGTACTTC. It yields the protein CASAQPPDFYEQYF.

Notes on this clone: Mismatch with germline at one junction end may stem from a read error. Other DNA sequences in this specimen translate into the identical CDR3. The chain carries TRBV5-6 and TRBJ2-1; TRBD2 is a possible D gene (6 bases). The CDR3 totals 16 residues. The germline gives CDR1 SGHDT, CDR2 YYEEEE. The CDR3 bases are TGTGCCAGCAGCTCCTCTAGCGTTAGCTCCTACAACGAGCAGTTCTTC. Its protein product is CASSSSSVSSYNEQFF.